Listed here are 18 T cell receptor beta chains from one sample, sequenced in a study of T cells in Graves' hyperthyroidism and ophthalmopathy. What was amplified from RNA transcripts were TCR beta CDR3 regions. The study used the HTBI primer set for a first-round RT-PCR of the TCR CDR3. TCRdb passed the multiplex PCR reads through MiXCR, listing each CDR3 protein once. Counted here are under 400,000 distinct CDR3 sequences, more than 15% occurring once; the ten biggest clones make up 28%. Sequencing was done on a sample of blood. The origin of the receptors is a woman between 18 and 29 years old with Graves' hyperthyroidism that later progressed to Graves' ophthalmopathy.

The table lists this clonotype with a few counts. The J gene is TRBJ2-1, the V gene TRBV7-2; 12 bases align to TRBD2. Germline values: CDR1 SGHTA, CDR2 FQGNSA. The CDR3 loop spans 15 amino acids. V was clipped by 5 bases and J by 7 bases; unmatched bases: 6. The CDR3 bases are TGTGCCAGCAGCCAAGGACTAGCGGGAATGAATGAGCAGTTCTTC. Translated: CASSQGLAGMNEQFF.

This clonotype was recorded at least ten times. The rearrangement joins TRBV28 to TRBJ2-7, with 13 bases matching TRBD2. The CDR3 spans 16 residues. Germline lookup yields CDR1 MDHEN and CDR2 SYDVKM. V dropped 4 bases and J dropped 4; count of bases not matched to a gene: 7. CDR3: CASSSRTSGRVYEQYF. CDR3 in DNA: TGTGCCAGCAGTTCCCGGACTAGCGGGAGAGTTTACGAGCAGTACTTC.

This clonotype was detected only once. A read error is possible here, since a much larger clone lies one base away. V and J are TRBV6-1 and TRBJ2-3; D is ambiguous. With the DNA end fitting TRBJ1-5 better, the J assignment may be wrong. Looked up from germline, CDR1 is MNHNS and CDR2 is SASEGT. CDR3 length equals 14 residues. CDR3 DNA sequence: TGTGCCAGCAGGCCGGACTACTTGCGGGGTACGCAGCATTTT. It yields the protein CASRPDYLRGTQHF.

This clonotype has a handful of counts. The chain combines TRBV6-1 with TRBJ2-3; TRBD2 matches at 12 bases. The CDR3 covers 15 residues. The germline V gene encodes CDR1 MNHNS and CDR2 SASEGT. Trimming took 10 bases from V and 4 from J; bases not matched to a gene: 9. DNA for the CDR3: TGTGCCACCAAGACTAGCGGGAGTTTCGCAGATACGCAGTATTTT. Its protein product is CATKTSGSFADTQYF.

This clonotype was counted many times. The rearrangement links TRBV5-8 to TRBJ2-1; D gene uncertain. Between the trimmed V and J ends, which lost 1 base and 12 bases, there was a span of 11 bases. The V gene's germline CDR1 is SGHTS and CDR2 YDEGEE. The CDR3 extends over 12 amino acids. CDR3 in DNA: TGTGCCAGCAGCTTGCCGCCGACGGGGCAGTTCTTC. Protein sequence: CASSLPPTGQFF.

The genes are TRBV29-1 and TRBJ2-1; 9 nucleotides line up with TRBD1. The germline gives CDR1 SQVTM, CDR2 ANQGSEA. J was trimmed by 5 bases and V by 6 bases; bases with no gene match: 5. CDR3 length: 13 amino acids. CDR3 residues: CSVWTGANNEQFF. The DNA for the CDR3 is TGCAGCGTGTGGACAGGGGCTAACAATGAGCAGTTCTTC.

This clonotype was counted between two and nine times. This chain joins TRBV4-3 and TRBJ1-1; 10 positions agree with TRBD1. This CDR3 region has 16 residues. The germline V gene has CDR1 LGHNA and CDR2 YSLEER. V was clipped by 4 bases and J by 1 base; unmatched bases: 6. CDR3 sequence reads: CASSPGTGEANTEAFF. The DNA for the CDR3 is TGCGCCAGCAGCCCGGGGACAGGGGAGGCGAACACTGAAGCTTTCTTT.

This clonotype turned up a few times. The chain is built from TRBV7-8 and TRBJ2-7; 12 nucleotides align to TRBD2. Trimming at V came to 2 bases and at J to 2 bases, leaving 7 bases not matched to a gene. Germline CDR1 is SGHVS and CDR2 is FQNEAQ. The CDR3 consists of 17 residues. CDR3 sequence: CASSLPLGLAGTYEQYF. The CDR3 DNA is TGTGCCAGCAGCTTACCACTTGGACTAGCGGGGACCTACGAGCAGTACTTC. The full variable domain, in which reference TRBV7-8 and TRBJ2-7 provide the parts outside the CDR3, is GAGVSQSPRYKVAKRGQDVALRCDPISGHVSLFWYQQALGQGPEFLTYFQNEAQLDKSGLPSDRFFAERPEGSVSTLKIQRTQQEDSAVYLCASSLPLGLAGTYEQYFGPGTRLTVT.

This clonotype was seen more than once but under ten times. In DNA form, the CDR3 reads TGTGCCTGGAGTGTACTGGGGAGTAGAGATGAGCAGTTCTTC. Translation gives CAWSVLGSRDEQFF. This chain joins TRBV30 and TRBJ2-1; the D gene is possibly TRBD2 (5 bases). CDR3 length equals 14 residues. Germline-derived CDR1 and CDR2 are GTSNPN and SVGIG (reference sequence). The germline V and J ends were trimmed by 0 bases and 8 bases, with 14 bases remaining between them.

CDR3 in DNA: TGTGCCAGTAGCCCAGCTAGCGGGAGGGCCGGAAGCGGGGAGCTGTTTTTT. This codes for CASSPASGRAGSGELFF. The chain couples TRBV19 to TRBJ2-2, with 12 bases that match TRBD2. V lost 6 bases to trimming and J lost 7 bases; unmatched junction nucleotides: 12. The germline gives CDR1 LNHDA, CDR2 SQIVND (reference sequence). The CDR3 length is 17 residues.

The chain couples TRBV11-1 to TRBJ1-1; TRBD1 agrees at 9 bases. The germline V gene encodes CDR1 SGHAT and CDR2 FQDESV (reference sequence). The trim removed 4 bases at V and 4 bases at J, leaving 4 bases unmatched. This CDR3 is built from 14 residues. As DNA, the CDR3 is TGTGCCAGCAGCTCCGGGACAGGGAGCACTGAAGCTTTCTTT. It yields the protein CASSSGTGSTEAFF.

Many counts were recorded for this clonotype. V is TRBV7-2 and J is TRBJ2-2; 7 nucleotides line up with TRBD2. The CDR3 contains 18 residues. Germline V CDR1 and CDR2: SGHTA, FQGNSA. Trimming took 4 bases from V and 2 from J; bases not matched to a gene: 13. The CDR3 DNA is TGTGCCAGCAGCTCGTCTCTTAGGGACTACCTTAACACCGGGGAGCTGTTTTTT. This translates into CASSSSLRDYLNTGELFF.

Of note for this clonotype: A much larger clonotype is one base distant, so this may be a read error. This chain links TRBV29-1 with TRBJ2-1; 11 bases are a match to TRBD2. This CDR3 is 13 amino acids long. The germline gives CDR1 SQVTM, CDR2 ANQGSEA. For the CDR3, the DNA is TGCAGCGCCAGGACTAGCGGGTACAATGAGCATTTCTTC. Its protein product is CSARTSGYNEHFF.

The rearrangement uses TRBV19 and TRBJ1-5, with TRBD1 matching over 9 bases. The germline gives CDR1 LNHDA, CDR2 SQIVND (reference sequence). V was pared by 6 bases and J by 11 bases, with 14 bases of the junction left unmatched. The CDR3 covers 15 residues. The CDR3, as DNA: TGTGCCAGTAGCCTGAACAGGGGGCTAATGATGGCCCAGCATTTT. Amino acid sequence: CASSLNRGLMMAQHF.

This clonotype was counted many times. The chain combines TRBV12-3 or TRBV12-4 with TRBJ2-6; D unresolved. There are 17 residues in the CDR3. V lost 3 bases, J lost 2 bases, and 14 bases lay in between. This chain's CDR3 is CASSFPRPAPGANVLTF. The DNA of the CDR3 is TGTGCCAGCAGTTTCCCCCGGCCAGCCCCTGGGGCCAACGTCCTGACTTTC.

The V and J genes are TRBV5-5 and TRBJ1-4; the match to TRBD1 covers 7 bases. The germline V gene has CDR1 SGHKS and CDR2 YYEKEE (reference sequence). With V trimmed by 0 bases and J by 8 bases, 7 bases remained unmatched. The CDR3 consists of 15 residues. CDR3 region: CASSLEAGGIEKLFF. The CDR3 nucleotides are TGTGCCAGCAGCTTGGAGGCAGGGGGTATCGAAAAACTGTTTTTT.

Notes on this clonotype: The junction does not match germline at one end; this may be a read error. The chain uses TRBV7-2 and TRBJ2-1; 7 positions match TRBD2. CDR1 and CDR2 from the germline V gene are SGHTA and FQGNSA. The CDR3 loop spans 15 amino acids. Here the CDR3 DNA reads TGTGTCAGCAGATGGACTAGTTCTGGAAACAATGAGCAGTTCTTC. Translation gives CVSRWTSSGNNEQFF.

Concerning this clonotype itself: A much larger clone is a single base away; this may be a read error. V gene TRBV28 combines with J gene TRBJ2-1; D remains unclear. The CDR3 runs to 13 residues. The ends were cut back, 5 bases at V and 7 bases at J, with 12 bases in the middle. Per germline, CDR1 MDHEN and CDR2 SYDVKM. DNA for the CDR3: TGTGCCAGCAGTCACTCTGACTGGAATGAGCAGTTCTTC. Translation: CASSHSDWNEQFF.